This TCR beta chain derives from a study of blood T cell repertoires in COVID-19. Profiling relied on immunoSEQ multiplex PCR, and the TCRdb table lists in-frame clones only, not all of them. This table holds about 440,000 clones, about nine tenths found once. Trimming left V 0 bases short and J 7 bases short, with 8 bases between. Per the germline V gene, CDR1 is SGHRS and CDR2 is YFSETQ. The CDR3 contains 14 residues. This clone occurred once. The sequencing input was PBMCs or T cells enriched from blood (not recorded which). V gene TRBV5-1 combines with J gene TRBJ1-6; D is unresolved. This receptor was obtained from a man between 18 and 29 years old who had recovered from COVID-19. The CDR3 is CASSLDRVNSPLHF. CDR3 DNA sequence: TGCGCCAGCAGCTTGGATCGGGTCAATTCACCCCTCCACTTT.